The 2 T cell receptor beta chains below were found in one sample sequenced in a study of blood T cell repertoires in COVID-19. Method: immunoSEQ multiplex PCR; TCRdb's copy keeps in-frame clones and lacks some. The sample shows about 430,000 clones, approximately 91% of them seen only once. Sample: PBMCs or T cells enriched from blood (not recorded which). The receptors come from a woman under 30 who had been exposed to COVID-19.

This clone was detected only a few times. This chain uses TRBV5-4 with TRBJ2-1, with 7 bases fitting TRBD2. Germline loops: CDR1 SGHNT, CDR2 YYREEE (reference sequence). The V gene end was trimmed by 0 bases and the J gene end by 3 bases; junction bases not matched to a gene: 3. The CDR3 length is 15 residues. In nucleotides, the CDR3 is TGTGCCAGCAGCTTGGGCGGGAGTAACTACAATGAGCAGTTCTTC. Protein sequence: CASSLGGSNYNEQFF.

The chain couples TRBV7-8 to TRBJ1-3; 9 nucleotides align to TRBD1. Trimming cost V 4 bases and J 4 bases; bases outside gene matches: 5. In germline, CDR1 is SGHVS, CDR2 FQNEAQ. The CDR3 spans 15 residues. This CDR3 reads CASSSAGTGGNTIYF. The CDR3 DNA follows: TGTGCCAGCAGCTCTGCTGGGACAGGGGGAAACACCATATATTTT.